This T cell receptor (beta chain) was recovered during a study of cytomegalovirus exposure and HLA in healthy donors. Regarding the study as a whole: From TCR beta sequences, most subjects' HLA-A and HLA-B alleles were reportedly predicted accurately. In a later analysis, at a false discovery rate of 0.05, fewer than 20,000 TCR beta sequences were associated with HLA alleles. Within a later analysis, the majority of CMV-associated TCR beta chains appeared HLA-restricted. TCR beta V- and J-gene trimming was later associated with a missense DCLRE1C variant.

V was pared by 5 bases and J by 5 bases, with 8 bases of the junction left unmatched. The CDR3 is 14 amino acids. Germline lookup yields CDR1 PRHDT and CDR2 FYEKMQ (reference sequence). 60 Vbeta and 13 Jbeta primers were used in PCR. Using immunoSEQ multiplex PCR, the repertoire was profiled, and TCRdb retains in-frame clones only, with some absent. This repertoire shows 60,000 to 70,000 clones, more than 65% found once; its top ten account for 2.9%. For this clone: What it recognizes is unknown.

This TCR was sampled from a woman in her twenties or thirties in good health and CMV-seronegative. This sequence joins TRBV13 and TRBJ1-2; TRBD1 matches at 7 bases. Sequencing was performed on PBMCs. In DNA form, the CDR3 reads TGTGCCAGCAGCAGACAGGGACTGCAATATGGCTACACCTTC. This codes for CASSRQGLQYGYTF.